Included here is one T cell receptor beta chain sequence, with context. Per the original data handling: Amplification of reference gene primers provided the estimated nucleated cell counts. TCRdb's table, derived via immunoSEQ multiplex PCR, lists solely in-frame clones and lacks some. V and J calls plus clone size are reproduced from that table; the DNA served to infer D and trimming. The profile covers hundreds of thousands of clones, with around 88% appearing a single time and roughly 14% taken by the ten largest. Germline V gene sequence: CDR1 SGHRS, CDR2 YFSETQ. This CDR3 is built from 14 residues. Trimming took 3 bases from V and 0 from J, leaving 6 bases between them. The data belong to a study of blood T cell repertoires in COVID-19. Study details: T cells, B-cell-depleted T cells, or PBMCs supplied cDNA or gDNA.

The sample comprised PBMCs or T cells enriched from blood (not recorded which). The sequence derives from a woman in her 50s with acute COVID-19. The chain has TRBV5-1 and TRBJ1-4, with D unclear. CDR3 in DNA: TGCGCCAGCAGCTATACAGCAACTAATGAAAAACTGTTTTTT. Translated: CASSYTATNEKLFF. The variable domain in full, with the rest retrieved from reference TRBV5-1 and TRBJ1-4, is KAGVTQTPRYLIKTRGQQVTLSCSPISGHRSVSWYQQTPGQGLQFLFEYFSETQRNKGNFPGRFSGRQFSNSRSEMNVSTLELGDSALYLCASSYTATNEKLFFGSGTQLSVL.